This TCR beta chain was recovered during a study of blood T cell repertoires in COVID-19. Looking at the study overall: Whether acute or convalescent, the COVID-19 samples came from the United States, Italy and Spain. Nucleic acid was either cDNA or gDNA, and it came from T cells, B-cell-depleted T cells, or PBMCs.

Participants came from around 25 US areas, aged roughly 18 to 100 years. The assay was immunoSEQ multiplex PCR, and TCRdb's table has in-frame clones only and misses some. Among about 150,000 clones listed, around 87% were seen once. The V and J ends lost 8 bases and 5 bases respectively, with 15 bases between them. The CDR3 is 14 residues long. The germline gives CDR1 SNHLY, CDR2 FYNNEI. J is TRBJ1-4 and V is TRBV2; the D is unclear. The sequencing sample was made of PBMCs or T cells enriched from blood (not recorded which). The clonotype comes from a middle-aged woman who had been exposed to COVID-19. CDR3 residues: CASGASSSNEKLFF. CDR3 coding DNA: TGTGCCAGCGGAGCATCCTCTTCCAATGAAAAACTGTTTTTT.